This T cell receptor beta chain was captured in a study of T cells after yellow fever vaccination. TCRdb reanalysed the 5' RACE reads using MiXCR and keeps one entry per CDR3 protein. Of around 310,000 distinct CDR3 sequences in the sample, about 9.5% were seen once. Germline V gene lookup returns CDR1 KGHSH and CDR2 LQKENI. V gave up 0 bases and J gave up 3 bases, with 9 bases separating them. The CDR3 has 16 amino acids. The chain recombines TRBV18 with TRBJ1-6; the D gene is possibly TRBD1 (5 bases). The source was PBMCs, collected on the day of the first yellow fever vaccination. The TCR originated in a man younger than 35 who received the YFV17D yellow fever vaccine. CDR3 sequence (DNA): TGTGCCAGCTCACCACCGGCAGGGAACTATAATTCACCCCTCCACTTT. Translating gives CASSPPAGNYNSPLHF.